The T cell receptor (beta chain) described here comes from a study of blood T cell repertoires in COVID-19. Study-wide background: The analysed material was cDNA or gDNA that came from T cells, B-cell-depleted T cells, or PBMCs.

Enrolled during active infection, Seattle patients were then followed longitudinally. Authors' methods: Amplifying reference gene primers gave estimates of nucleated cell counts. Libraries were prepared by immunoSEQ multiplex PCR; TCRdb keeps only in-frame clonotypes and omits some of them. V and J calls and clone size come straight from that table; D and trimming were deduced from the DNA. The data contain nearly 350,000 clones, roughly 86% of them singletons. The sequence was obtained from a woman in her sixties or seventies with COVID-19, enrolled during active disease. The sample consisted of peripheral blood.

The CDR3 bases are TGTGCCAGTAGTATAGTCCACGGGGGAAACACCATATATTTT. Its protein is CASSIVHGGNTIYF. This chain links TRBV19 with TRBJ1-3; D call uncertain. This CDR3 has 14 amino acids. Germline V gene lookup returns CDR1 LNHDA and CDR2 SQIVND (reference sequence). Trimming left V 1 base short and J 4 bases short, with 8 bases between.